These T cell receptor beta chains were read from a single sample in a study of identical twins. TCRdb used MiXCR to reprocess the 5' RACE reads, holding one entry per CDR3 protein. In the table there are roughly 470,000 distinct CDR3 sequences, roughly 13% of which are singletons. These data were likewise used in another study, on yellow fever vaccine responses in identical twins.

The specimen was CD4+ T cells sorted from blood. Receptors originate from a woman in her late teens or twenties in good health. Each CDR3 is given with its conserved first and last residue. A D gene is named only where the DNA matches it firmly. Rows may omit the clone size; those that give it use once, few, many or a size class.

. | TRBJ2-3 | TRBD2 | TRBV20-1 | CRAIAGGRGDTQYF | TGCAGAGCGATAGCGGGGGGCCGGGGAGATACGCAGTATTTT
. | TRBJ2-3 | TRBD2 | TRBV29-1 | CSVVGLAGPTDTQYF | TGCAGCGTTGTGGGACTAGCGGGCCCCACAGATACGCAGTATTTT
few | TRBJ1-5 | . | TRBV27 | CASSFSSGNNQPQHF | TGTGCCAGCAGTTTTTCGTCAGGGAACAATCAGCCCCAGCATTTT
. | TRBJ2-7 | . | TRBV6-2/TRBV6-3 | CASSYGGAVSSYEQYF | TGTGCCAGCAGTTATGGGGGTGCAGTGAGTTCCTACGAGCAGTACTTC
. | TRBJ2-1 | TRBD2 | TRBV28 | CASSLSRRRLAGGPASEQFF | TGTGCCAGCAGTTTAAGCCGGCGTAGACTAGCGGGGGGGCCGGCCAGTGAGCAGTTCTTC
few | TRBJ2-7 | TRBD2 | TRBV6-1 | CASRDDSSGSSYEQYF | TGTGCCAGCAGGGACGATAGCAGCGGGAGCTCCTACGAGCAGTACTTC
. | TRBJ1-6 | . | TRBV6-2/TRBV6-3 | CASSHGLLGGYNSPLHF | TGTGCCAGCAGCCACGGACTTCTTGGGGGATATAATTCACCCCTCCACTTT
. | TRBJ2-1 | . | TRBV7-2 | CASSLQGLIDEQFF | TGTGCCAGCAGCTTACAGGGTTTGATTGATGAGCAGTTCTTC
few | TRBJ2-3 | . | TRBV29-1 | CSVEDRGSGSTDTQYF | TGCAGCGTTGAAGATCGGGGTAGCGGAAGCACAGATACGCAGTATTTT
few | TRBJ2-1 | . | TRBV6-6 | CASSPDQPNEQFF | TGTGCCAGCAGTCCGGATCAGCCCAATGAGCAGTTCTTC
few | TRBJ2-2 | TRBD2 | TRBV7-2 | CASSRTSEAGELFF | TGTGCCAGCAGCCGGACTAGCGAAGCCGGGGAGCTGTTTTTT
. | TRBJ1-5 | . | TRBV6-2/TRBV6-3 | CASRDRPNQPQHF | TGTGCCAGCAGGGACAGACCCAATCAGCCCCAGCATTTT
many | TRBJ2-1 | TRBD2 | TRBV20-1 | CSARGGLASYNEQFF | TGCAGTGCTAGAGGGGGACTAGCTTCCTACAATGAGCAGTTCTTC
. | TRBJ2-1 | . | TRBV11-3 | CASSKGDGSSYNEQFF | TGTGCCAGCAGCAAGGGGGACGGGAGCTCCTACAATGAGCAGTTCTTC
few | TRBJ2-7 | . | TRBV20-1 | CSARVNLPHEQYF | TGCAGTGCTAGAGTGAACTTACCCCACGAGCAGTACTTC
. | TRBJ2-2 | . | TRBV2 | CASRNGTLSNGELFF | TGTGCCAGCAGGAACGGGACCCTAAGCAACGGGGAGCTGTTTTTT
. | TRBJ2-3 | . | TRBV20-1 | CSAPRAGSTDTQYF | TGCAGTGCCCCTCGGGCGGGATCCACAGATACGCAGTATTTT
. | TRBJ2-7 | . | TRBV28 | CASSNDSYEQYF | TGTGCCAGCAGTAATGACAGCTACGAGCAGTACTTC
few | TRBJ2-3 | TRBD2 | TRBV3-1 | CASSQGLAGLDTQYF | TGTGCCAGCAGCCAAGGACTAGCGGGGTTAGATACGCAGTATTTT
few | TRBJ2-7 | . | TRBV12-3/TRBV12-4 | CASSSEDYEQYF | TGTGCCAGCAGTTCAGAAGACTACGAGCAGTACTTC
many | TRBJ1-5 | . | TRBV29-1 | CSVDEGSNQPQHF | TGCAGCGTTGACGAGGGAAGCAATCAGCCCCAGCATTTT
. | TRBJ2-1 | . | TRBV7-9 | CASLTYNEQFF | TGTGCCAGCCTGACCTACAATGAGCAGTTCTTC
few | TRBJ2-2 | . | TRBV6-2/TRBV6-3 | CASSYGEHTGELFF | TGTGCCAGCAGTTACGGGGAGCACACCGGGGAGCTGTTTTTT
few | TRBJ2-1 | . | TRBV12-3/TRBV12-4 | CASSPPVGDLKNEQFF | TGTGCCAGCAGTCCTCCGGTCGGAGACCTTAAGAATGAGCAGTTCTTC
many | TRBJ2-1 | . | TRBV7-2 | CASSLGQIYNEQFF | TGTGCCAGCAGCTTAGGACAGATTTACAATGAGCAGTTCTTC
many | TRBJ2-1 | . | TRBV18 | CASSPPSPRNEQFF | TGTGCCAGCTCACCCCCATCCCCCAGGAATGAGCAGTTCTTC